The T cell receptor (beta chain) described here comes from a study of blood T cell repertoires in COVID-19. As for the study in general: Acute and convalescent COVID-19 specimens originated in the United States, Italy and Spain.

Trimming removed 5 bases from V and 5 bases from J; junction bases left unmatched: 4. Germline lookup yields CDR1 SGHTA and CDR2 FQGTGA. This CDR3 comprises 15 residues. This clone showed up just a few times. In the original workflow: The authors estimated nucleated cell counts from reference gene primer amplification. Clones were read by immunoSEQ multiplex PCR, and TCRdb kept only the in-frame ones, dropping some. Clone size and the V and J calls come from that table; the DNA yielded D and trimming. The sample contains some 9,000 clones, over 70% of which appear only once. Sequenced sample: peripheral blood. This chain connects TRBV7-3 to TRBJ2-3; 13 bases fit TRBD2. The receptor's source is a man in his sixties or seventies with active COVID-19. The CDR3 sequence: CASSQGLAGIDTQYF. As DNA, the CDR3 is TGTGCCAGCAGCCAGGGACTAGCGGGAATAGATACGCAGTATTTT.